These 32 T cell receptor beta chains came from one sample sequenced in a study of spatial heterogeneity in lung cancer. TCRdb re-derived calls from the 5' RACE reads in MiXCR, one entry per CDR3 protein. The sample carries around 40,000 distinct CDR3 sequences, roughly 5.6% recorded once. The time point is: sample taken at primary tumor resection. The authors sequenced whole RNA from tumor, nontumor lung or frozen PBMC without sorting. This sample comprised PBMCs, obtained at surgery. These receptors all stem from a female donor with early-stage non-small cell lung cancer.

This clonotype turned up a few times. CDR3 loop: CATSDLPPGRNEQFF. As DNA, the CDR3 is TGTGCCACCAGTGATTTGCCCCCAGGGCGAAATGAGCAGTTCTTC. The chain employs TRBV24-1 and TRBJ2-1; D may be TRBD1 (5 bases). Germline CDR1 is KGHDR and CDR2 is SFDVKD. The ends were cut back, 0 bases at V and 7 bases at J, with 12 bases in the middle. The CDR3 length is 15 residues.

The chain recombines TRBV28 with TRBJ1-2; tentatively, D is TRBD1 (6 bases). Trimming cost V 9 bases and J 0 bases, with 17 bases left between them. Per the germline V gene, CDR1 is MDHEN and CDR2 is SYDVKM. This CDR3 contains 15 residues. The CDR3 DNA reads TGTGCCAGTCATACCGGGACAACTTCTAACTATGGCTACACCTTC. This gives the protein CASHTGTTSNYGYTF.

This clonotype was seen ten or more times. This chain links TRBV6-2 or TRBV6-3 with TRBJ2-7; no clear D gene. The CDR3 contains 12 residues. The V gene's germline CDR1 is MNHEY and CDR2 SVGEGT. V dropped 8 bases and J dropped 0 bases, with 8 bases sitting between them. This CDR3 is CASGPASYEQYF. The CDR3 nucleotides are TGTGCCAGCGGTCCAGCCTCCTACGAGCAGTACTTC.

This clonotype was found many times. The rearrangement joins TRBV7-2 to TRBJ2-5; 11 bases fit TRBD1. The V segment lost 1 base and the J segment 5 bases; nucleotides outside the gene matches: 6. CDR1 is SGHTA, CDR2 FQGNSA, per germline. The CDR3 spans 16 residues. CDR3 loop: CASSLVGQGAMETQYF. CDR3 nucleotide sequence: TGTGCCAGCAGCTTAGTAGGACAGGGGGCCATGGAGACCCAGTACTTC.

The rearrangement uses TRBV12-3 or TRBV12-4 and TRBJ1-1; no reliable D call. This CDR3 contains 12 residues. The ends were cut back, 3 bases at V and 7 bases at J, with 9 bases in the middle. The CDR3 sequence: CASSFDTLEAFF. DNA of the CDR3: TGTGCCAGCAGTTTCGACACCCTTGAAGCTTTCTTT.

This clonotype occurred many times. The CDR3 bases are TGTGCCAGCTCACCACCATATCGGGCCTCGAGTAGTTCACCCCTCCACTTT. Its protein product is CASSPPYRASSSSPLHF. The rearrangement joins TRBV18 to TRBJ1-6; no clear D gene. The V gene lost 0 bases and the J gene lost 9 bases, with 18 bases spanning the gap. This CDR3 has 17 residues. Germline V gives CDR1 KGHSH, CDR2 LQKENI.

This clonotype was found a few times. The chain links TRBV5-6 to TRBJ2-5; D is unclear. CDR3 length: 12 residues. Trimming cost V 4 bases and J 1 base, with 5 bases left between them. CDR1 SGHDT and CDR2 YYEEEE come from the germline V gene. In DNA, the CDR3 is TGTGCCAGCAGCCGCCCCCAAGAGACCCAGTACTTC. This encodes CASSRPQETQYF.

This clonotype appeared many times. The V gene is TRBV7-2, the J gene TRBJ2-7, with D perhaps TRBD1 (6 bases). There are 15 residues in the CDR3. Trimming pared 4 bases from V and 3 bases from J, leaving 16 bases between. The germline gives CDR1 SGHTA, CDR2 FQGNSA. The CDR3 nucleotides are TGTGCCAGCAGCTACCTCCGTGGCAGGGGCTACGAGCAGTACTTC. It codes for CASSYLRGRGYEQYF.

The V call is TRBV27, the J call TRBJ2-7; 7 bases line up with TRBD1. The V and J ends lost 6 bases and 1 base, in that order; junction bases with no gene match: 15. The CDR3 has 17 residues. Germline lookup yields CDR1 MNHEY and CDR2 SMNVEV (reference sequence). CDR3 bases: TGTGCCAGCAGCCAATACGCCTGGGACAGTTCTTCCTACGAGCAGTACTTC. Translation gives CASSQYAWDSSSYEQYF.

This clonotype was seen repeatedly, ten times or more. This sequence joins TRBV19 and TRBJ1-5; TRBD1 matches at 7 bases. Germline V gene lookup returns CDR1 LNHDA and CDR2 SQIVND (reference sequence). With V trimmed by 4 bases and J by 2 bases, 5 bases remained unmatched. The CDR3 consists of 15 residues. The CDR3 here is CASSTGTARNQPQHF. In DNA, the CDR3 is TGTGCCAGTAGTACCGGGACAGCTCGCAATCAGCCCCAGCATTTT.

Ten or more counts support this clonotype. This chain uses TRBV4-3 with TRBJ2-1; the D is unclear. Germline-derived CDR1 and CDR2 are LGHNA and YSLEER. This CDR3 is built from 13 residues. Trimming shortened V by 1 base and J by 7 bases, and 8 bases separated the two germline ends. For the CDR3, the DNA is TGCGCCAGCAGCCAAGGGTTGAGGAATGAGCAGTTCTTC. Translating gives CASSQGLRNEQFF.

There are many counts of this clonotype. This chain links TRBV9 with TRBJ1-6; 9 bases map to TRBD1. The V gene's germline CDR1 is SGDLS and CDR2 YYNGEE. The CDR3 totals 14 residues. J gave up 10 bases and V 4 bases, and 6 bases lay outside the gene matches. CDR3 nucleotide sequence: TGTGCCAGCAGCACACAGGGGGCAAGCTCACCCCTCCACTTT. This gives the protein CASSTQGASSPLHF.

This clonotype was seen many times. The chain joins TRBV12-3 or TRBV12-4 to TRBJ1-1, with 7 bases that match TRBD1. This CDR3 has 12 residues. Trimming cost V 5 bases and J 7 bases; bases outside gene matches: 4. The CDR3 sequence is CASSLGQSEAFF. The CDR3 DNA follows: TGTGCCAGCAGTCTGGGACAGAGTGAAGCTTTCTTT.

The chain employs TRBV2 and TRBJ1-4; no firm D call. Trimming took 10 bases from V and 5 from J, leaving 17 bases between them. The V gene's germline CDR1 is SNHLY and CDR2 FYNNEI. The CDR3 is 14 residues long. The CDR3 DNA reads TGTGCCAAGCCCACGAGGAGCTTGAATGAAAAACTGTTTTTT. Protein product: CAKPTRSLNEKLFF.

CDR3 nucleotides: TGCAGTGCTAGCTCAGCAACTAATGAAAAACTGTTTTTT. Its translation is CSASSATNEKLFF. This sequence joins TRBV20-1 and TRBJ1-4; D unclear. The CDR3 loop spans 13 amino acids. Trimming left V 3 bases short and J 0 bases short, with 5 bases between. Germline values: CDR1 DFQATT, CDR2 SNEGSKA (reference sequence).

This clonotype was counted ten times or more. This chain connects TRBV4-1 to TRBJ2-2, with 14 bases lining up with TRBD2. This CDR3 is 16 amino acids long. The junction had 7 bases not matched to a gene; V was cut back by 6 bases and J by 7 bases. The germline V gene has CDR1 MGHRA and CDR2 YSYEKL. CDR3 sequence (DNA): TGCGCCAGCAGGCGACTAGCGGGGGGGCTAAGCGGGGAGCTGTTTTTT. Translating gives CASRRLAGGLSGELFF.

The table lists this clonotype with many counts. The chain uses TRBV14 and TRBJ2-3, with 8 positions matching TRBD2. This CDR3 is built from 17 residues. Germline-derived CDR1 and CDR2 are SGHDN and FVKESK. Germline trimming cut 0 bases from V and 4 bases from J; bases unmatched to any gene: 9. In DNA form, the CDR3 reads TGTGCCAGCAGCCAAGATAACGGACTACTAGCGGCAGATACGCAGTATTTT. It specifies CASSQDNGLLAADTQYF.

This clonotype was observed at least ten times. The chain combines TRBV18 with TRBJ2-1; 9 bases align to TRBD2. CDR1 is KGHSH, CDR2 LQKENI, per germline. The CDR3 runs 15 residues. The V and J ends lost 3 bases and 5 bases, in that order; junction bases with no gene match: 5. In DNA form, the CDR3 reads TGTGCCAGCTCACCGCTAGCGGGGTGGGACAATGAGCAGTTCTTC. It encodes CASSPLAGWDNEQFF. The full variable domain, in which reference TRBV18 and TRBJ2-1 provide the parts outside the CDR3, is NAGVMQNPRHLVRRRGQEARLRCSPMKGHSHVYWYRQLPEEGLKFMVYLQKENIIDESGMPKERFSAEFPKEGPSILRIQQVVRGDSAAYFCASSPLAGWDNEQFFGPGTRLTVL.

This chain connects TRBV28 to TRBJ1-1, with TRBD1 as a possible D gene (6 bases). Germline-derived CDR1 and CDR2 are MDHEN and SYDVKM. V was shortened by 8 bases and J by 3 bases, with 16 bases between the two germline ends. The CDR3 totals 14 residues. CDR3 region: CASGSSQGYTEAFF. Written as DNA, the CDR3 is TGTGCCAGCGGGTCGAGCCAGGGGTACACTGAAGCTTTCTTT.

The chain has TRBV12-3 or TRBV12-4 and TRBJ1-5, with D perhaps matching TRBD1 (6 bases). The V end was cut by 3 bases, the J end by 7 bases, with 13 bases between. This CDR3 spans 14 amino acids. DNA for the CDR3: TGTGCCAGCAGTTTCTCCGGGGGCCAGCAGCCCCAGCATTTT. It yields the protein CASSFSGGQQPQHF.

This clonotype was recorded at least ten times. The rearrangement uses TRBV12-3 or TRBV12-4 and TRBJ1-2; no definite D call. V was pared by 1 base and J by 0 bases, with 6 bases between. The CDR3 covers 14 residues. As DNA, the CDR3 is TGTGCCAGCAGTTTAGGACGGCCTAACTATGGCTACACCTTC. Amino acid sequence: CASSLGRPNYGYTF.

This clonotype was recorded at least ten times. The chain is built from TRBV20-1 and TRBJ1-6, with TRBD1 identical over 7 bases. Germline CDR1 and CDR2: DFQATT and SNEGSKA (reference sequence). The CDR3 is made up of 14 amino acids. The V segment lost 6 bases and the J segment 7 bases; nucleotides outside the gene matches: 9. The CDR3 region is CSAQRTGGNSPLHF. The CDR3 DNA sequence: TGCAGTGCCCAAAGGACAGGTGGAAATTCACCCCTCCACTTT.

The rearrangement uses TRBV7-8 and TRBJ2-7; TRBD1 matches 9 bases. Unmatched junction bases numbered 6, after V lost 5 bases and J lost 1 base. Germline CDR1 and CDR2: SGHVS and FQNEAQ. The CDR3 loop spans 15 amino acids. The CDR3 DNA reads TGTGCCAGCAGCCAACAGGGGGCAGGGTCCTACGAGCAGTACTTC. It encodes CASSQQGAGSYEQYF.

This clonotype was seen at least ten times. V gene TRBV12-3 or TRBV12-4 combines with J gene TRBJ2-7; the match to TRBD2 covers 12 bases. With 6 bases clipped from V and 4 bases from J, the junction kept 1 base outside the gene matches. CDR3 length: 13 residues. Here the CDR3 reads CASRTSGRYEQYF. The CDR3 DNA follows: TGTGCCAGCAGGACTAGCGGGAGATACGAGCAGTACTTC.

This clonotype was observed many times. J is TRBJ1-1 and V is TRBV5-1; 9 bases match TRBD1. Germline V gene lookup returns CDR1 SGHRS and CDR2 YFSETQ. V dropped 1 base and J dropped 6; count of bases not matched to a gene: 13. The CDR3 spans 17 residues. Here the CDR3 reads CASSLTPGGQGMSEAFF. For the CDR3, the DNA is TGCGCCAGCAGCTTGACCCCCGGCGGACAGGGGATGTCTGAAGCTTTCTTT.

The J gene is TRBJ2-5, the V gene TRBV11-2; TRBD2 matches 8 bases. The CDR3 has 14 residues. V shed 7 bases and J 5 bases; nucleotides not matched to a gene: 9. CDR1 and CDR2 from the germline V gene are SGHAT and FQNNGV. CDR3 residues: CASTPGGARETQYF. The CDR3 coding sequence is TGTGCCAGCACCCCCGGGGGGGCGCGGGAGACCCAGTACTTC.

The chain carries TRBV29-1 and TRBJ1-4; D ambiguous. The CDR3 consists of 14 residues. Trimming left V 4 bases short and J 0 bases short, with 9 bases between. Germline V lookup: CDR1 SQVTM, CDR2 ANQGSEA. The CDR3: CSVGVGPTNEKLFF. The DNA of the CDR3 is TGCAGCGTTGGTGTCGGACCAACTAATGAAAAACTGTTTTTT.

The CDR3 nucleotides read TGCAGCGCTCTGTTAGATACGCAGTATTTT. Translation: CSALLDTQYF. This sequence joins TRBV29-1 and TRBJ2-3; D not resolved. The germline V and J ends were trimmed by 7 bases and 5 bases, with 7 bases remaining between them. The V gene's germline CDR1 is SQVTM and CDR2 ANQGSEA. This CDR3 comprises 10 residues.

Of note for this clonotype: Relative to the germline gene, one junction end is altered; a read error may explain this. V usage is TRBV7-2 and J usage is TRBJ1-1; a weak D match, TRBD1 (6 bases). The length of the CDR3 is 13 residues. The germline V gene has CDR1 SGHTA and CDR2 FQGNSA. CDR3 loop: CAGSLLGGRRAFF. CDR3 DNA sequence: TGTGCCGGCAGCTTACTAGGGGGGAGGCGAGCTTTCTTT.

The genes are TRBV9 and TRBJ2-2, with 8 positions matching TRBD1. This CDR3 has 18 residues. Unmatched junction bases numbered 8, after V lost 0 bases and J lost 1 base. In germline, CDR1 is SGDLS, CDR2 YYNGEE. The CDR3 DNA is TGTGCCAGCAGCGTAGAAGTGTGGGGACAGGAGAACACCGGGGAGCTGTTTTTT. Translation: CASSVEVWGQENTGELFF.

In regard to this clonotype: The junction departs from the called germline gene at one end, perhaps through a read error. V is TRBV27 and J is TRBJ1-6; no clear D. The germline V gene encodes CDR1 MNHEY and CDR2 SMNVEV (reference sequence). CDR3 length: 14 amino acids. CDR3 residues: CTSNPQAGGSPLHF. DNA of the CDR3: TGTACCAGCAATCCCCAGGCGGGTGGTTCACCCCTCCACTTT.

This clonotype was recorded many times. The chain joins TRBV20-1 to TRBJ2-3; 8 nucleotides match TRBD2. Germline lookup yields CDR1 DFQATT and CDR2 SNEGSKA (reference sequence). The CDR3 has 15 residues. The J segment lost 5 bases and the V segment lost 6 bases, leaving 13 bases of the junction unmatched. The CDR3: CSADLPGGPEDTQYF. CDR3 DNA: TGCAGTGCCGACCTACCGGGGGGGCCGGAAGATACGCAGTATTTT.